Listed below are T cell receptor beta chains from one sample, sequenced in a study of Ad26.COV2.S vaccination and SARS-CoV-2 variants. TCRdb keeps only in-frame clones here, not all; method: immunoSEQ multiplex PCR. Of about 410,000 clones in the sample, around 92% were seen once. The sample here was peripheral blood, taken in a trial of Ad26.COV2.S vaccine versus placebo. These receptors were taken from a person aged 18-65 years who received the Ad26.COV2.S COVID-19 vaccine or a placebo. Each CDR3 is given with its conserved first and last residue. The D gene is left open where the match is weak. The size entry is marked missing in some rows and otherwise reads once, few, many or a size class.

clone_size: .
v_call: TRBV5-4
d_call: .
j_call: TRBJ1-6
cdr3_aa: CASSLTEYNSPLHF
cdr3_nt: TGTGCCAGCAGCTTGACAGAATATAATTCACCCCTCCACTTT

clone_size: once
v_call: TRBV21-1
d_call: .
j_call: TRBJ2-7
cdr3_aa: CASSKWPPGTDKTGGSSYEQYF
cdr3_nt: TGTGCCAGCAGCAAATGGCCCCCCGGGACGGATAAAACTGGGGGCAGCTCCTACGAGCAGTACTTC

clone_size: .
v_call: TRBV7-2
d_call: TRBD2
j_call: TRBJ2-3
cdr3_aa: CASSWGLAGGLDTQYF
cdr3_nt: TGTGCCAGCAGCTGGGGACTAGCGGGGGGTCTAGATACGCAGTATTTT

clone_size: .
v_call: TRBV4-2
d_call: TRBD1
j_call: TRBJ2-7
cdr3_aa: CASSQGTGYAYEQYF
cdr3_nt: TGTGCCAGCAGCCAAGGGACAGGCTATGCCTACGAGCAGTACTTC

clone_size: .
v_call: TRBV9
d_call: .
j_call: TRBJ2-1
cdr3_aa: CASSPVGATEQFF
cdr3_nt: TGTGCCAGCAGCCCGGTCGGAGCGACAGAGCAGTTCTTC

clone_size: once
v_call: TRBV3-1/TRBV3-2
d_call: .
j_call: TRBJ1-5
cdr3_aa: CASSQEVGSNQPQHF
cdr3_nt: TGTGCCAGCAGCCAAGAAGTCGGTAGCAATCAGCCCCAGCATTTT

clone_size: few
v_call: TRBV5-4
d_call: .
j_call: TRBJ1-1
cdr3_aa: CASSSGPSRDTEAFF
cdr3_nt: TGTGCCAGCAGCTCCGGCCCCTCTAGGGACACTGAAGCTTTCTTT

clone_size: .
v_call: TRBV4-1
d_call: .
j_call: TRBJ1-2
cdr3_aa: CASSQAGNNYGYTF
cdr3_nt: TGCGCCAGCAGCCAGGCAGGGAACAACTATGGCTACACCTTC

clone_size: .
v_call: TRBV21-1
d_call: .
j_call: TRBJ1-5
cdr3_aa: CASSKGQGVNQPQHF
cdr3_nt: TGTGCCAGCAGCAAGGGACAGGGGGTCAATCAGCCCCAGCATTTT

clone_size: .
v_call: TRBV25-1
d_call: TRBD2
j_call: TRBJ2-5
cdr3_aa: CASSEYILASGQETQYF
cdr3_nt: TGTGCCAGCAGTGAATATATTTTGGCTAGCGGACAAGAGACCCAGTACTTC

clone_size: .
v_call: TRBV5-1
d_call: .
j_call: TRBJ2-7
cdr3_aa: CASSLGVGDTRSYEQYF
cdr3_nt: TGCGCCAGCAGCTTGGGTGTCGGGGACACCAGGTCCTACGAGCAGTACTTC

clone_size: .
v_call: TRBV2
d_call: .
j_call: TRBJ2-4
cdr3_aa: CASSESRGNIQYF
cdr3_nt: TGTGCCAGCAGTGAATCAAGAGGGAACATTCAGTACTTC

clone_size: .
v_call: TRBV7-9
d_call: TRBD1
j_call: TRBJ1-3
cdr3_aa: CASSATGVNSGNTIYF
cdr3_nt: TGTGCCAGCAGCGCAACAGGGGTGAACTCTGGAAACACCATATATTTT

clone_size: .
v_call: TRBV9
d_call: TRBD1
j_call: TRBJ1-1
cdr3_aa: CASSGGEGATFF
cdr3_nt: TGTGCCAGCAGCGGCGGGGAGGGGGCGACATTCTTT

clone_size: .
v_call: TRBV19
d_call: TRBD1
j_call: TRBJ1-1
cdr3_aa: CASSTRQGVNTEAFF
cdr3_nt: TGTGCCAGTAGCACAAGACAGGGAGTGAACACTGAAGCTTTCTTT

clone_size: .
v_call: TRBV7-9
d_call: .
j_call: TRBJ1-2
cdr3_aa: CASSSRDINYGYTF
cdr3_nt: TGTGCCAGCAGCTCCCGGGACATAAACTATGGCTACACCTTC